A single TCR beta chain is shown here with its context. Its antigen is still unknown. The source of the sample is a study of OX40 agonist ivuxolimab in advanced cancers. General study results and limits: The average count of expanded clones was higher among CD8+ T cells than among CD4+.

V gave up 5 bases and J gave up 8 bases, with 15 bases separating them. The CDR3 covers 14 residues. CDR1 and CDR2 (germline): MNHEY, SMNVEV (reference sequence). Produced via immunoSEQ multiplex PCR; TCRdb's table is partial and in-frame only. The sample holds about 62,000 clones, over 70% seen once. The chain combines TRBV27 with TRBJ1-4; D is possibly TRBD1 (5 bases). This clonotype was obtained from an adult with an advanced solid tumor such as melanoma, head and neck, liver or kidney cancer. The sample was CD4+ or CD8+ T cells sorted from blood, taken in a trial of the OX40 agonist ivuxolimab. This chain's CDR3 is CASSPVGEGEKLFF. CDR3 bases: TGTGCCAGCAGTCCCGTGGGGGAGGGCGAAAAACTGTTTTTT.